Listed below are T cell receptor beta chains from one sample, sequenced in a study of T cells in Graves' hyperthyroidism and ophthalmopathy. One entry per CDR3 protein, called by TCRdb with MiXCR from the multiplex PCR reads. The repertoire holds about half a million distinct CDR3 sequences, nearly 20% seen once, with about 50% in the top ten. Sequencing was performed on blood. These receptors were obtained from a man aged 40-49 years with Graves' ophthalmopathy. Both conserved end residues are part of each CDR3. The D gene is left open where the match is weak. Where a row states a size, it is once, few, many or the class of an expanded clone; other rows omit it.

>TRBV5-6|NA|TRBJ2-3|13|NA
CASSLRDFNTQYF
TGTGCCAGCAGCTTGCGGGACTTTAATACGCAGTATTTT
>TRBV7-2|NA|TRBJ2-2|14|many
CASSLLSRSGELFF
TGTGCCAGCAGCTTATTGAGCAGGTCCGGGGAGCTGTTTTTT
>TRBV3-1|NA|TRBJ2-7|14|many
CASSSRTVSYEQYF
TGTGCCAGCAGCTCCCGGACGGTATCCTACGAGCAGTACTTC
>TRBV28|TRBD1|TRBJ2-3|17|NA
CASSFFGQEVGTDTQYF
TGTGCCAGCAGTTTTTTCGGACAGGAGGTGGGCACAGATACGCAGTATTTT
>TRBV5-1|NA|TRBJ1-5|17|NA
CASSWQPQTESNQPQHF
TGCGCCAGCAGCTGGCAGCCTCAGACAGAGAGCAATCAGCCCCAGCATTTT
>TRBV20-1|NA|TRBJ2-2|15|NA
CSARRDIQNTGELFF
TGCAGTGCTAGGAGGGACATCCAGAACACCGGGGAGCTGTTTTTT
>TRBV2|TRBD2|TRBJ2-1|17|many
CASSSYSGTSRGNEQFF
TGTGCCAGCAGTTCCTATTCCGGGACTAGCAGAGGCAATGAGCAGTTCTTC
>TRBV5-4|NA|TRBJ2-3|14|NA
CASSLDLGTDTQYF
TGTGCCAGCAGCTTGGACCTGGGCACAGATACGCAGTATTTT
>TRBV24-1|TRBD1|TRBJ1-1|19|many
CATSDPRTGAYLENTEAFF
TGTGCCACCAGTGACCCCAGGACAGGGGCCTATCTGGAGAACACTGAAGCTTTCTTT
>TRBV5-1|NA|TRBJ2-2|13|NA
CASTMGTTGELFF
TGCGCCAGCACCATGGGGACCACCGGGGAGCTGTTTTTT
>TRBV5-1|NA|TRBJ2-2|16|NA
CASSYGLLGESGELFF
TGCGCCAGCAGCTACGGACTACTCGGGGAGTCCGGGGAGCTGTTTTTT
>TRBV20-1|NA|TRBJ2-3|13|many
CSALRDTGDTQYF
TGCAGTGCTCTCCGGGACACGGGGGATACGCAGTATTTT
>TRBV28|TRBD1|TRBJ1-5|17|many
CASRFPGTGDGNQPQHF
TGTGCCAGCAGATTCCCCGGGACAGGGGACGGCAATCAGCCCCAGCATTTT
>TRBV30|NA|TRBJ1-3|13|many
CAWSGQPRGTIYF
TGTGCCTGGAGCGGACAGCCCAGGGGCACCATATATTTT
>TRBV5-1|TRBD1|TRBJ2-1|16|few
CASSPTDRGAYNEQFF
TGCGCCAGCAGCCCTACAGACAGGGGAGCCTACAATGAGCAGTTCTTC
>TRBV9|TRBD1|TRBJ2-5|15|NA
CASSYSGQGVETQYF
TGTGCCAGCAGCTATAGCGGACAGGGCGTCGAGACCCAGTACTTC
>TRBV10-3|TRBD1|TRBJ2-3|12|few
CATTTGTDTQYF
TGTGCCACCACGACAGGGACAGATACGCAGTATTTT
>TRBV28|NA|TRBJ1-1|18|NA
CASTEGIGYREVGTEAFF
TGTGCCAGTACCGAAGGGATCGGTTATAGGGAAGTAGGCACTGAAGCTTTCTTT
>TRBV19|NA|TRBJ2-7|13|few
CASSRGGMYEQYF
TGTGCCAGTTCAAGGGGGGGGATGTACGAGCAGTACTTC
>TRBV6-2/TRBV6-3|TRBD1|TRBJ1-6|15|few
CASSWGQAKSSPLHF
TGTGCCAGCAGTTGGGGACAGGCCAAAAGTTCACCCCTCCACTTT
>TRBV2|NA|TRBJ2-7|12|few
CASGVADYEQYF
TGTGCCAGCGGGGTGGCAGACTACGAGCAGTACTTC
>TRBV6-1|NA|TRBJ1-2|13|many
CASSPLPNYGYTF
TGTGCCAGCTCGCCTTTACCTAACTATGGCTACACCTTC
>TRBV6-1|TRBD1|TRBJ1-2|14|NA
CASSRQGRNYGYTF
TGTGCCAGCAGTAGACAGGGAAGGAACTATGGCTACACCTTC
>TRBV19|NA|TRBJ1-4|14|NA
CASSITTNNEKLFF
TGTGCCAGTAGTATTACCACGAATAATGAAAAACTGTTTTTT
>TRBV19|NA|TRBJ1-5|15|few
CASSIRGGSNQPQHF
TGTGCCAGTAGTATACGTGGCGGTAGCAATCAGCCCCAGCATTTT
>TRBV6-2/TRBV6-3|TRBD2|TRBJ2-7|14|NA
CASTLSGRVDEQYF
TGTGCCAGCACGCTGAGCGGGAGGGTGGACGAGCAGTACTTC
>TRBV27|NA|TRBJ2-5|12|few
CASRGRRETQYF
TGTGCCAGCAGGGGTCGACGTGAGACCCAGTACTTC
>TRBV11-2|TRBD1|TRBJ2-7|15|NA
CASSRTRQGFGEQYF
TGTGCCAGCAGCCGAACCCGACAGGGCTTTGGCGAGCAGTACTTC
>TRBV3-1|TRBD2|TRBJ2-7|16|NA
CASRPTSGGSSYEQYF
TGTGCCAGCAGGCCAACTAGCGGGGGCTCTTCCTACGAGCAGTACTTC
>TRBV27|TRBD2|TRBJ2-5|12|few
CASKKSGGAQYF
TGTGCCAGCAAGAAAAGCGGGGGAGCCCAGTACTTC
>TRBV6-5|NA|TRBJ1-6|15|few
CASSYGGGRHSPLHF
TGTGCCAGCAGTTACGGCGGGGGAAGGCATTCACCCCTCCACTTT
>TRBV6-6|TRBD2|TRBJ2-1|18|few
CASSYSLGRGSGSYEQFF
TGTGCCAGCAGTTACTCACTGGGGAGAGGGAGCGGGAGTTACGAGCAGTTCTTC
>TRBV27|TRBD2|TRBJ2-7|14|few
CASSLGVAGVEQYF
TGTGCCAGCAGCTTGGGGGTAGCGGGAGTCGAGCAGTACTTC
>TRBV3-1|NA|TRBJ2-5|12|many
CASSQDIQTQYF
TGTGCCAGCAGCCAAGATATACAGACCCAGTACTTC
>TRBV6-1|TRBD2|TRBJ2-2|16|few
CASTLPAGGGTGELFF
TGTGCCAGCACCCTACCAGCGGGGGGGGGGACCGGGGAGCTGTTTTTT
>TRBV6-2/TRBV6-3|NA|TRBJ1-5|14|few
CASTDMVGLQPQHF
TGTGCCAGCACCGACATGGTCGGTCTGCAGCCCCAGCATTTT
>TRBV5-1|NA|TRBJ2-7|16|few
CASSLAEAGRTGEQYF
TGCGCCAGCAGCTTGGCCGAAGCGGGTAGGACCGGGGAGCAGTACTTC
>TRBV3-1|NA|TRBJ1-1|15|NA
CASSQGGAGNTEAFF
TGTGCCAGCAGCCAAGGGGGGGCAGGGAACACTGAAGCTTTCTTT
>TRBV29-1|NA|TRBJ2-2|14|few
CSVQVHLNTGELFF
TGCAGCGTCCAGGTCCACCTGAACACCGGGGAGCTGTTTTTT
>TRBV3-1|TRBD1|TRBJ1-5|15|many
CASSQAGGGNQPQHF
TGTGCCAGCAGCCAAGCAGGGGGTGGAAATCAGCCCCAGCATTTT
>TRBV6-5|NA|TRBJ2-7|16|few
CASSYDAESFGYEQYF
TGTGCCAGCAGTTATGACGCCGAGAGTTTTGGCTACGAGCAGTACTTC
>TRBV11-2|TRBD1|TRBJ1-6|15|many
CASSLGGQGQSPLHF
TGTGCCAGCAGCTTAGGGGGACAGGGACAGTCACCCCTCCACTTT
>TRBV29-1|TRBD1|TRBJ2-4|13|few
CSVLSDRGYIQYF
TGCAGCGTTCTCTCGGACAGGGGATACATTCAGTACTTC
>TRBV20-1|TRBD2|TRBJ2-1|15|many
CSARDSGRIGNEQFF
TGCAGTGCTAGAGATAGCGGGAGAATAGGCAATGAGCAGTTCTTC
>TRBV10-2|NA|TRBJ1-2|14|few
CASSPTEGDYGYTF
TGCGCCAGCAGTCCGACAGAGGGGGACTATGGCTACACCTTC
>TRBV2|NA|TRBJ2-6|13|many
CASLPPGANVLTF
TGTGCCAGCCTACCTCCTGGGGCCAACGTCCTGACTTTC
>TRBV9|NA|TRBJ1-6|14|once
CASSVGGRNSPLHF
TGTGCCAGCAGCGTAGGGGGACGGAATTCACCCCTCCACTTT
>TRBV11-2|NA|TRBJ2-5|15|many
CASSLDSGQLETQYF
TGTGCCAGCAGCTTAGATTCCGGGCAGCTGGAGACCCAGTACTTC
>TRBV7-9|NA|TRBJ1-1|18|few
CASSLGPLFRDREAEAFF
TGTGCCAGCAGCTTAGGCCCCCTTTTCCGGGACCGGGAGGCTGAAGCTTTCTTT
>TRBV10-3|TRBD2|TRBJ2-2|13|NA
CAMGGTNTGGLFF
TGTGCCATGGGGGGGACTAACACCGGGGGGCTGTTTTTT
>TRBV6-2/TRBV6-3|TRBD2|TRBJ2-7|15|NA
CASSYPSGISYEQYF
TGTGCCAGCAGTTACCCCAGCGGGATCTCCTACGAGCAGTACTTC
>TRBV7-9|TRBD2|TRBJ2-5|15|NA
CASLSGSGVQETQYF
TGTGCCAGCCTAAGTGGGAGCGGGGTCCAAGAGACCCAGTACTTC
>TRBV6-1|NA|TRBJ2-7|13|NA
CASLRENSYEQYF
TGTGCCAGCCTCCGAGAAAACTCCTACGAGCAGTACTTC
>TRBV3-2|NA|TRBJ1-3|15|NA
CASSAQGRVGNTIYF
TGTGCCAGCAGCGCACAGGGGCGGGTTGGAAACACCATATATTTT
>TRBV2|TRBD2|TRBJ2-5|13|many
CASSEMDAGAQYF
TGTGCCAGCAGTGAAATGGACGCGGGGGCCCAGTACTTC
>TRBV2|TRBD2|TRBJ2-7|14|many
CASKIAGGTYEQYF
TGTGCCAGCAAAATAGCGGGAGGGACCTACGAGCAGTACTTC
>TRBV5-4|TRBD2|TRBJ2-2|16|NA
CASSLEAGGLAGELFF
TGTGCCAGCAGCTTGGAAGCGGGGGGCCTGGCGGGGGAGCTGTTTTTT
>TRBV7-2|NA|TRBJ1-1|15|NA
CASSLAGGSVTEAFF
TGTGCCAGCAGCTTAGCTGGAGGGAGCGTCACTGAAGCTTTCTTT
>TRBV10-3|NA|TRBJ1-3|15|few
CATQDAKAFRNTIYF
TGTGCCACGCAAGACGCTAAGGCTTTCCGAAACACCATATATTTT
>TRBV28|TRBD1|TRBJ1-2|16|few
CASRFSGQGHNYGYTF
TGTGCCAGCAGATTCTCGGGACAGGGTCACAACTATGGCTACACCTTC